This T cell receptor beta chain was profiled in a study of shared clonotypes between healthy human individuals. V lost 1 base and J 7 bases, leaving 8 bases between the germline ends. The CDR3 extends over 13 amino acids. Germline CDR1 and CDR2: SGHDT and YYEEEE. Measured with immunoSEQ multiplex PCR; TCRdb has only the in-frame clones, and not every one. The sample includes around 2,000,000 clones, roughly 94% of them seen just once. Turning to this clone: Antigen specificity is unknown.

Broader study findings: Non-shared clonotypes were found to have lower generation probabilities than the clonotypes that were shared by all four of the sorted-subset donors.

V usage is TRBV5-6 and J usage is TRBJ1-4; D uncertain. The receptor was derived from a man in his late teens or twenties in good health. The sequenced material came from naive CD4+ T cells sorted from blood. Regarding subset: CD45RA+ positively selected. The CDR3 loop reads CASSLQGLEKLFF. The CDR3 region has the DNA TGTGCCAGCAGCTTGCAAGGGCTTGAAAAACTGTTTTTT.